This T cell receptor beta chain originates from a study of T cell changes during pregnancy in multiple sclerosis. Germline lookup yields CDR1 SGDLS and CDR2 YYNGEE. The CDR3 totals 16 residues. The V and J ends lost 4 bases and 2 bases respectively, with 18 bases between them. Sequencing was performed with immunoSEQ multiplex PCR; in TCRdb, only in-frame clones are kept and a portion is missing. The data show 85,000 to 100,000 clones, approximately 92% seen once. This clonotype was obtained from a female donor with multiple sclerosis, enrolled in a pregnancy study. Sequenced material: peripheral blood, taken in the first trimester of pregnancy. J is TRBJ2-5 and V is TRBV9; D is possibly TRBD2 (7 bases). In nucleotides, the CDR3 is TGTGCCAGCAGCTCAGGGGACGGGAGGTTACAAGAGACCCAGTACTTC. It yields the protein CASSSGDGRLQETQYF.